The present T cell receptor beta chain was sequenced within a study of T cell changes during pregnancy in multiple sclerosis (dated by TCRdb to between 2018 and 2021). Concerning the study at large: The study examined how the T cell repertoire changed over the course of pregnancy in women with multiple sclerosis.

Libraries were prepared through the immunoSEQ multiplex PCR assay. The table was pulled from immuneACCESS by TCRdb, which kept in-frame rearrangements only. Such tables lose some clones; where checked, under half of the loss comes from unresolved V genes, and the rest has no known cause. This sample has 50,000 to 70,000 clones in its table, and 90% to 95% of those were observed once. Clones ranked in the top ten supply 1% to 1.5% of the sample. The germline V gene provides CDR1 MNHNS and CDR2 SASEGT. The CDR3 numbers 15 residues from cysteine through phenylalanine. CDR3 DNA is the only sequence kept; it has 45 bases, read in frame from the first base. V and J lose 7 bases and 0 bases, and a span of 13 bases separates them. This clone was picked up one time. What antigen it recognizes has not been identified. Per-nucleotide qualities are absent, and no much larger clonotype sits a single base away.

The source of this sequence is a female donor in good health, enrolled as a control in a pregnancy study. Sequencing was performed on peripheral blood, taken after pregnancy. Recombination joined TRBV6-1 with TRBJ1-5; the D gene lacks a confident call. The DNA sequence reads TGTGCCAGCATCGGGAGAGCTTATAGCAATCAGCCCCAGCATTTT. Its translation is CASIGRAYSNQPQHF.